Listed below are T cell receptor beta chains from one sample, sequenced in a study of T cells in tuberculosis. Sequencing was performed with immunoSEQ multiplex PCR; in TCRdb, only in-frame clones are kept and a portion is missing. The sample has 20,000 to 30,000 clones; just under 97% are singletons. Material: PBMCs. These receptor sequences come from a donor between 10 and 29 years old with latent tuberculosis or without tuberculosis infection. Each CDR3 is given with its conserved first and last residue. D genes are given only for firm matches. Clone size, where shown, is once, few, many, or a class for clones that have expanded.

J gene	D gene	V gene	clone size	CDR3 DNA	CDR3 protein
TRBJ2-3	-	TRBV2	-	TGTGCCAGCAGGACGGGTACAGATACGCAGTATTTT	CASRTGTDTQYF
TRBJ1-5	-	TRBV4-1	-	TGCGCCAGCAGCCGAGGATGGGTGAATCAGCCCCAGCATTTT	CASSRGWVNQPQHF
TRBJ2-3	TRBD1	TRBV27	-	TGTGCCAGCAGGAGGCTGACAGACAGGGGGAGGGCAGATACGCAGTATTTT	CASRRLTDRGRADTQYF
TRBJ2-3	-	TRBV5-1	-	TGCGCCAGCAGCTTAACCAGCGGCCTCGGGCAAGGAGATACGCAGTATTTT	CASSLTSGLGQGDTQYF
TRBJ2-5	-	TRBV7-3	once	TGTGCCAGCAGCCCCACAGGGAGCGAGACCCAGTACTTC	CASSPTGSETQYF
TRBJ2-2	-	TRBV27	-	TGTGCCACCCTACCACGTGGCACCGGGGAGCTGTTTTTT	CATLPRGTGELFF
TRBJ2-2	TRBD2	TRBV30	-	TGTGCCTGGAGTCCGGGACTAGCGGGGTCCGGGGAGCTGTTTTTT	CAWSPGLAGSGELFF
TRBJ2-7	-	TRBV4-1	-	TGCGCCAGCAGCCAGATGGAGGGCGGTGGGGGCTACGAGCAGTACTTC	CASSQMEGGGGYEQYF
TRBJ1-3	TRBD1	TRBV18	-	TGTGCCAGCTCGGAACAGGGGTTCGGAAACACCATATATTTT	CASSEQGFGNTIYF
TRBJ1-1	-	TRBV20-1	-	TGCAGTGCTCGGTCGTACACTGAAGCTTTCTTT	CSARSYTEAFF
TRBJ1-1	-	TRBV5-6	-	TGTGCCAGCAGCTTGAGGCTGTGGCAGGGAGGAGGAACTGAAGCTTTCTTT	CASSLRLWQGGGTEAFF
TRBJ2-2	-	TRBV11-3	-	TGTGCCAGCAGCTCTCCTAGCGACACCGGGGAGCTGTTTTTT	CASSSPSDTGELFF
TRBJ2-3	-	TRBV6-5	-	TGTGCCAGCAGTCGGACCACAGGGACAGATACGCAGTATTTT	CASSRTTGTDTQYF
TRBJ1-4	-	TRBV6-6	-	TGTGCCAGCAGTTCAATGAACAGGGTCTCGGGTGAAAAACTGTTTTTT	CASSSMNRVSGEKLFF
TRBJ2-4	TRBD2	TRBV2	-	TGTGCCAGCAGCGTCGGGGAGGGCCTAGCCAAAAACATTCAGTACTTC	CASSVGEGLAKNIQYF
TRBJ2-3	TRBD1	TRBV27	-	TGTGCCAGCAGACCGGACAGGGGCGGCACAGATACGCAGTATTTT	CASRPDRGGTDTQYF
TRBJ1-1	-	TRBV18	once	TGTGCCAGCTCACACGGGACTTGGGAGGGAGCTTTCTTT	CASSHGTWEGAFF
TRBJ1-5	-	TRBV9	-	TGTGCCAGCAGCGTAGGGGGGGTTTGGCAGCCCCAGCATTTT	CASSVGGVWQPQHF
TRBJ1-1	-	TRBV18	-	TGTGCCAGCTCACCAACCATCCGGGTCGCACAAACGGATGAAGCTTTCTTT	CASSPTIRVAQTDEAFF
TRBJ1-2	TRBD1	TRBV7-3	-	TGTGCCAGCAGCAAGGGACAGGGCGAGGTGGGCGGCTACACCTTC	CASSKGQGEVGGYTF
TRBJ1-3	TRBD1	TRBV6-1	-	TGTGCCAGCAGTGAAGCGTTGGGCCAGGGGGCTGCAAACACCATATATTTT	CASSEALGQGAANTIYF
TRBJ1-1	-	TRBV7-2	-	TGTGCCAGCAGCTTACGACAGCGAACTAAGAACACTGAAGCTTTCTTT	CASSLRQRTKNTEAFF
TRBJ2-3	-	TRBV4-1	-	TGCGCCAGCAGCCTGATTGGGCTCACAGATACGCAGTATTTT	CASSLIGLTDTQYF
TRBJ1-2	TRBD1	TRBV11-2	few	TGTGCCAGCAGCGTTCGGACAGGGACGAACTATGGCTACACCTTC	CASSVRTGTNYGYTF
TRBJ1-2	-	TRBV10-3	-	TGTGCCATCGGGGGCGCCGGTGATGGCTACACCTTC	CAIGGAGDGYTF
TRBJ1-4	-	TRBV11-2	-	TGTGCCAGCAGCCGGGGGGACGGAAATGAAAAACTGTTTTTT	CASSRGDGNEKLFF
TRBJ1-5	TRBD1	TRBV4-1	-	TGCGCCAGCAGCCACGAAAGAGGGGGGACAGGGGTTATTCAGCCCCAGCATTTT	CASSHERGGTGVIQPQHF
TRBJ1-2	-	TRBV5-6	-	TGTGCCAGCAGCTTAAGCGCCCAGAAGAACTATGGCTACACCTTC	CASSLSAQKNYGYTF
TRBJ1-4	-	TRBV10-2	-	TGCGCCAGCAGTGAGTCGGCTAGGGGAAATGAAAAACTGTTTTTT	CASSESARGNEKLFF
TRBJ1-5	TRBD1	TRBV7-2	medium-sized	TGTGCCAGCAGCGTACGACAGGGTGGGACTCAGCCCCAGCATTTT	CASSVRQGGTQPQHF
TRBJ2-5	TRBD1	TRBV6-6	-	TGTGCCAGCAGTTACGGGACAGGGGACGCGGAGACCCAGTACTTC	CASSYGTGDAETQYF
TRBJ1-1	-	TRBV19	-	TGTGCCAGTAGTACAAAAATGAACACTGAAGCTTTCTTT	CASSTKMNTEAFF